One T cell receptor beta chain is described in this entry. Its antigen is not identified. The source of the sample is a study of T cell responses to AZD1222 COVID-19 vaccine. Study outcomes and limitations: After two AZD1222 doses, spike-specific TCR breadth and depth rose versus day 0. Only a handful of individuals given AZD1222 were seropositive at baseline. Vaccine-associated CD4 TCRs ranged over spike, dominating at 160-218 and 743-854.

The CDR3 has 12 residues. The V gene lost 5 bases and the J gene lost 9 bases, with 8 bases spanning the gap. Profiled with immunoSEQ multiplex PCR; TCRdb holds only in-frame clones, not every one. In the table there are 140,000 to 150,000 clones, 91% of which are singletons. The sequences come from peripheral blood, collected 28 days after the second AZD1222 dose. The chain carries TRBV12-3 or TRBV12-4 and TRBJ1-6, with D maybe TRBD1 (5 bases). The sequence was obtained from an adult who received the AZD1222 COVID-19 vaccine. The CDR3 region is CASSPGFSPLHF. The CDR3 bases are TGTGCCAGCAGTCCAGGGTTTTCACCCCTCCACTTT.